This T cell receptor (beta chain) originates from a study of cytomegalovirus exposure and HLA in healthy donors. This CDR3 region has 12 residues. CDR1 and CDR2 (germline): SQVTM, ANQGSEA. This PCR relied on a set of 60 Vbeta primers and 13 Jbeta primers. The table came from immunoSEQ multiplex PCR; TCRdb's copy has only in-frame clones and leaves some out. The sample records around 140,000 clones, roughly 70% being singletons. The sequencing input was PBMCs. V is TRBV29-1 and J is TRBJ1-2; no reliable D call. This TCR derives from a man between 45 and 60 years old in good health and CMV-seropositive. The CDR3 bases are TGCACCCCACAGCATTATAACTATGGCTACACCTTC. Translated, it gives CTPQHYNYGYTF.